This TCR beta chain was retrieved from a study of naive and memory T cell subsets. Two oligonucleotides, mixed equimolar, formed the beta constant-region primer covering TRBC1 and TRBC2. Four rounds of PCR amplified the ligated cDNA using nested alpha and beta constant-region primers plus SP2. TCRdb reprocessed the UMI-ligation and nested PCR reads via MiXCR and lists one record per CDR3 protein. Of roughly 140,000 distinct CDR3 sequences in the sample, more than 15% were seen once. The CDR3 has 16 amino acids. Trimming took 3 bases from V and 3 from J; bases not matched to a gene: 8. Per germline, CDR1 MGHRA and CDR2 YSYEKL. A note on this clonotype: Its specificity is not known.

Study-wide results and caveats: In CD4 and CD8 cells, diversity dropped from naive through EMRA. Especially in CD8 cells, naive repertoires contained a few larger clonotypes, possibly CD45RA-re-expressing memory cells.

After the first PCR, alpha and beta chain libraries were processed separately. Cells stained for CD3, CD4, CD8, CD45RA and CD27 were sorted into four subsets. The material sequenced was naive CD8+ T cells from blood. This chain links TRBV4-1 with TRBJ1-3, with 7 bases matching TRBD1. This TCR came from a human donor in good health. As DNA, the CDR3 is TGCGCCAGCAGCCACCCCCAGGGGGGGAGTGGAAACACCATATATTTT. This gives the protein CASSHPQGGSGNTIYF.